The clone carrying this T cell receptor (beta chain) turned up a few times. What it binds is unknown. This sample was taken from a study of T cell repertoires in cytomegalovirus infection. About the study: Indicated by public TCR beta signatures were CMV infection and matching HLA type.

Using its own MiXCR run on the reads, TCRdb lists one record per CDR3 protein. The sample has a few hundred thousand distinct CDR3 sequences; approximately 9.5% are singletons. V lost 2 bases, J lost 0 bases, and 5 bases stayed unmatched. CDR1 is SGHAT, CDR2 FQNNGV, per germline. CDR3 length: 16 amino acids. General study points: Pooled public TCR beta family frequency picked out CMV carriers with the relevant HLA. It was HLA-C-restricted CMV-specific TCR beta clonotypes that dominated the response ex vivo.

The sample consisted of PBMCs. The chain joins TRBV11-2 to TRBJ2-5; 8 bases are shared with TRBD2. The receptor comes from a human donor in good health (CMV status not recorded). Some clones in this sample may be carry-over from other donors' samples. The CDR3 sequence: CASSLYGGRYQETQYF. The CDR3 nucleotides read TGTGCCAGCAGCTTATATGGCGGGAGGTACCAAGAGACCCAGTACTTC.